Following are 22 T cell receptor beta chains from one sample sequenced in a study of molecular identifiers for immune sequencing clone quantification. TCRdb reanalysed the PCR reads using MiXCR and keeps one entry per CDR3 protein. The sample lists 88,000 or so distinct CDR3 sequences; around 20% were seen once. Sequenced: naive CD8+ T cells from blood, with Jurkat cell RNA spiked in. The sample's subset: FACS-sorted CD8+CD4-CCR7+CD45RA+ naive T cells. The receptors here all came from a human donor in good health. Some libraries in this study had Jurkat cell RNA spiked in.

This sequence joins TRBV24-1 and TRBJ2-7; TRBD2 matches 12 bases. CDR1 is KGHDR and CDR2 is SFDVKD in the germline V gene. CDR3 length: 16 amino acids. The V and J ends lost 5 bases and 4 bases, in that order; junction bases with no gene match: 8. DNA of the CDR3: TGTGCCACCAGTGGGATAGGACTAGCGGGAAGATACGAGCAGTACTTC. Translation: CATSGIGLAGRYEQYF.

The chain joins TRBV11-2 to TRBJ2-7; D is possibly TRBD1 (5 bases). With 1 base removed from V and 2 bases from J, the gap between germline ends came to 12 bases. The CDR3 is 15 amino acids. From germline, CDR1 is SGHAT and CDR2 FQNNGV. The CDR3 spells CASSLGGRVPYEQYF. As DNA, the CDR3 is TGTGCCAGCAGCTTAGGTGGCAGGGTTCCCTACGAGCAGTACTTC.

This clonotype was detected many times. The chain combines TRBV27 with TRBJ2-5; 8 bases map to TRBD1. V dropped 0 bases and J dropped 9; count of bases not matched to a gene: 12. Germline-derived CDR1 and CDR2 are MNHEY and SMNVEV (reference sequence). The CDR3 consists of 16 residues. This chain's CDR3 is CASSLSWGQDGSAQYF. CDR3 bases: TGTGCCAGCAGTTTATCGTGGGGACAGGACGGATCGGCCCAGTACTTC.

Remarks on this clonotype: A much larger clone lies one base from this, so it may be a read error. V and J are TRBV20-1 and TRBJ1-5, with 8 bases identical to TRBD1. The CDR3 has 14 amino acids. Germline loops: CDR1 DFQATT, CDR2 SNEGSKA (reference sequence). The CDR3 spells CSVFGTGPNQPQHF. The CDR3 nucleotides read TGCAGCGTGTTTGGGACAGGTCCCAATCAGCCCCAGCATTTT.

This clonotype was counted between two and nine times. A much larger clone lies a single base off, so this may be a read error. The gene calls are TRBV30 and TRBJ2-2; 10 bases match TRBD1. This CDR3 comprises 14 residues. Germline assignment: CDR1 GTSNPN and CDR2 SVGIG (reference sequence). The CDR3 nucleotides read TGTACCTGGGCGGGACAGGGGCCGGCCGGGGAGCTGTTTTTT. It translates to CTWAGQGPAGELFF.

Only a few counts were recorded for this clonotype. The chain has TRBV30 and TRBJ2-3; TRBD2 agrees at 13 bases. This CDR3 contains 19 residues. With 0 bases clipped from V and 3 bases from J, the junction kept 12 bases outside the gene matches. CDR1 and CDR2 (germline): GTSNPN, SVGIG (reference sequence). The CDR3 region is CAWSVYGGLAGEITDTQYF. The CDR3 DNA sequence: TGTGCCTGGAGTGTGTATGGTGGACTAGCGGGAGAAATTACAGATACGCAGTATTTT.

The J gene is TRBJ2-5, the V gene TRBV9; D unclear. The CDR3 runs to 15 residues. Germline values: CDR1 SGDLS, CDR2 YYNGEE. The V gene lost 4 bases and the J gene lost 1 base, with 14 bases spanning the gap. The CDR3 spells CASSPGSRTQETQYF. CDR3 bases: TGTGCCAGCAGCCCCGGGTCCCGCACCCAAGAGACCCAGTACTTC.

Points on this clonotype: A clone one base away is much larger, so this may be a read error. This rearrangement joins TRBV13 to TRBJ2-2; TRBD2 might be the D (5 bases). Germline-derived CDR1 and CDR2 are PRHDT and FYEKMQ (reference sequence). The length of the CDR3 is 17 residues. The CDR3 reads CASSLFWEFANTVELFF. CDR3 sequence (DNA): TGTGCCAGCAGCTTATTTTGGGAGTTCGCGAACACCGTGGAGCTGTTTTTT.

With respect to this clonotype: At one of its ends the junction is not consistent with the germline gene, which may arise from a read error. This chain's CDR3 is CASSPYPLAGSGERYF. CDR3 DNA sequence: TGTGCCAGCTCACCCTACCCGCTAGCGGGAAGTGGCGAGCGGTACTTC. V gene TRBV18 combines with J gene TRBJ2-7; the match to TRBD2 covers 9 bases. The germline gives CDR1 KGHSH, CDR2 LQKENI. CDR3 size: 16 residues.

To note about this clonotype: It may be a read error: a sequence one base away is much more abundant. The J gene is TRBJ2-3, the V gene TRBV28; unclear D gene. The CDR3 has 13 residues. From germline, CDR1 is MDHEN and CDR2 SYDVKM. Here the CDR3 DNA reads TGTGCCAGCAGTTTAAGGAGCACAGATACGCAGTGTTTT. This encodes CASSLRSTDTQCF.

Regarding this clonotype: One base away lies a much larger clone, so this may be a sequencing read error. V is TRBV4-3 and J is TRBJ1-4; 8 nucleotides align to TRBD1. Germline V lookup: CDR1 LGHNA, CDR2 YSLEER. The CDR3 spans 16 residues. Trimming at V came to 3 bases and at J to 10 bases, leaving 13 bases not matched to a gene. CDR3 region: CASSHETQGAGGKLFF. The CDR3 bases are TGCGCCAGCAGCCATGAAACGCAGGGGGCCGGTGGAAAACTGTTTTTT.

In regard to this clonotype: Since a much larger clone is just one base distant, this may be a read error. The chain uses TRBV7-3 and TRBJ2-1; D might be TRBD2 (6 bases). The CDR3 extends over 16 amino acids. V was clipped by 1 base and J by 5 bases, with 15 bases between them. In germline, CDR1 is SGHTA, CDR2 FQGTGA. Here the CDR3 DNA reads TGTGCCAGCAGCTTAAGTCCAGGCGGGGCCCACAATGAGCAGTTCTTC. Protein product: CASSLSPGGAHNEQFF.

There are many counts of this clonotype. This chain uses TRBV7-6 with TRBJ1-4; 10 bases map to TRBD1. From germline, CDR1 is SGHVS and CDR2 FNYEAQ. Trimming at V came to 4 bases and at J to 4 bases, leaving 12 bases not matched to a gene. This CDR3 is built from 18 residues. The DNA for the CDR3 is TGTGCCAGCAGCTCCTATCCGGGACAGGGGAAATATAATGAAAAACTGTTTTTT. Encoded protein: CASSSYPGQGKYNEKLFF.

This clonotype has ten or more counts. The rearrangement uses TRBV4-1 and TRBJ2-3, with 10 nucleotides matching TRBD2. The CDR3 is 17 amino acids. The V gene end was trimmed by 4 bases and the J gene end by 2 bases; junction bases not matched to a gene: 9. Germline V CDR1 and CDR2: MGHRA, YSYEKL. The CDR3 sequence is CASSPSPSGGLTDTQYF. The CDR3 coding sequence is TGCGCCAGCAGCCCCTCTCCTAGCGGGGGCCTCACAGATACGCAGTATTTT.

Points on this clonotype: Since a much larger clone is just one base distant, this may be a read error. The chain has TRBV27 and TRBJ1-1, with D unresolved. CDR3 length: 14 residues. Germline assignment: CDR1 MNHEY and CDR2 SMNVEV (reference sequence). CDR3 residues: CASSLSVRAPEVFF. CDR3 DNA: TGTGCCAGCAGTTTATCGGTTAGGGCCCCTGAAGTTTTCTTT.

This clonotype was detected ten times or more. J is TRBJ1-2 and V is TRBV6-2 or TRBV6-3, with D perhaps TRBD1 (5 bases). Trimming left V 5 bases short and J 3 bases short, with 10 bases between. This CDR3 is built from 13 residues. Per the germline V gene, CDR1 is MNHEY and CDR2 is SVGEGT. The CDR3 protein is CASSQDTYYGYTF. The CDR3 DNA sequence: TGTGCCAGCAGTCAGGACACCTACTATGGCTACACCTTC.

This clonotype came up many times. The V and J genes are TRBV7-6 and TRBJ2-3; D ambiguous. Germline V gene sequence: CDR1 SGHVS, CDR2 FNYEAQ. The CDR3 extends over 15 amino acids. Between the trimmed V and J ends, which lost 0 bases and 10 bases, there was a span of 17 bases. CDR3 amino acids: CASSLAPDGFPPQYF. CDR3 nucleotides: TGTGCCAGCAGCTTAGCCCCGGACGGTTTCCCACCGCAGTATTTT.

This clonotype was detected many times. DNA for the CDR3: TGCAGTGCTAGACCGAGCGGTGCCTACGAGCAGTACTTC. It yields the protein CSARPSGAYEQYF. The rearrangement uses TRBV20-1 and TRBJ2-7; D may be TRBD2 (5 bases). This CDR3 has 13 amino acids. The germline V gene has CDR1 DFQATT and CDR2 SNEGSKA (reference sequence). Trimming cost V 2 bases and J 2 bases, with 10 bases left between them.

A note on this clonotype: This clone may be a read error of a much larger clone one base away. This chain uses TRBV6-2 or TRBV6-3 with TRBJ2-3; the D gene is possibly TRBD1 (5 bases). The CDR3 loop spans 16 amino acids. Germline V lookup: CDR1 MNHEY, CDR2 SVGEGT. Here the CDR3 DNA reads TGTGCCAGCACCCCACCGCAGGGTTGGGGCACAGATACGCGGTATTTT. Amino acids: CASTPPQGWGTDTRYF.

Regarding this clonotype: Being one base from a much bigger clone, this may be a read error. The chain uses TRBV12-3 or TRBV12-4 and TRBJ1-1; the D gene is possibly TRBD1 (6 bases). V lost 6 bases and J 11 bases, leaving 19 bases between the germline ends. This CDR3 is built from 13 residues. CDR3 residues: CASSLERGQAAFF. The CDR3 DNA reads as TGTGCCAGCAGCCTTGAACGGGGACAAGCGGCTTTCTTT.

At least ten counts were recorded for this clonotype. V is TRBV6-5 and J is TRBJ2-1, with 8 bases fitting TRBD2. Looked up from germline, CDR1 is MNHEY and CDR2 is SVGAGI. There are 16 residues in the CDR3. J lost 5 bases, V lost 6 bases, and 12 bases had no gene match. In nucleotides, the CDR3 is TGTGCCAGCAGCTTCGCGGGAGGTGGGCCGGACAATGAGCAGTTCTTC. Translated: CASSFAGGGPDNEQFF.

The sample holds a few counts of this clonotype. The chain is built from TRBV29-1 and TRBJ2-7, with TRBD1 matching 9 bases. CDR3 length: 15 residues. Per germline, CDR1 SQVTM and CDR2 ANQGSEA. V was pared by 1 base and J by 1 base, with 5 bases of the junction left unmatched. The DNA for the CDR3 is TGCAGCGTTGAAGTCCCCGGGACAGGGTCCTACGAGCAGTACTTC. Amino acids: CSVEVPGTGSYEQYF.